In its sample, the clone carrying this T cell receptor beta chain was seen many times. Its target is not known. This sample was included in a study of Graves' ophthalmopathy and Graves' hyperthyroidism. Findings and limits, study-wide: The model's prediction of ophthalmopathy progression had 70.59% sensitivity and approximately 72% specificity.

Germline V lookup: CDR1 LNHDA, CDR2 SQIVND (reference sequence). V was clipped by 7 bases and J by 3 bases, with 12 bases between them. The CDR3 extends over 13 amino acids. TCR beta CDR3 regions were amplified from RNA transcripts. RT-PCR with HTBI primers came first, then second-round multiplex PCR. One entry per CDR3 protein results from TCRdb running MiXCR on the multiplex PCR reads. Here the sample spans hundreds of thousands of distinct CDR3 sequences, roughly 21% being singletons. Researchers turned away patients with other autoimmune diseases, uncontrolled infections, pregnancy or lactation. The receptor comes from a young woman with stable Graves' hyperthyroidism. The sequenced material came from peripheral blood. The chain employs TRBV19 and TRBJ1-2, with D hard to call. CDR3 in DNA: TGTGCCAGTATGGGAGGAACAGACTATGGCTACACCTTC. Translation: CASMGGTDYGYTF.